This note documents a single T cell receptor beta chain sequence. Its antigen is still unknown. This sample is drawn from a study of human T cells and chemical hapten exposure. Study overall: Chiefly female patients presented with alopecia areata, totalis or universalis.

The CDR3 totals 15 residues. Trimming removed 0 bases at V and 6 bases at J, with 16 bases between. CDR1 and CDR2 (germline): SQVTM, ANQGSEA. One entry per CDR3 protein, called by TCRdb with MiXCR from the RACE reads. Here the sample spans about 120,000 distinct CDR3 sequences, approximately 14% being singletons. Stated time point: patch test 1, 2 weeks after DPC sensitization. The sample's treatment: therapeutic diphenylcyclopropenone sensitization with weekly scalp DPC. The study extracted total RNA from unfractionated whole blood. The study, taken as a whole, reports: The count of PT1 expanded TCRs correlated positively with patch test score. It should be noted that donors had alopecia, so their immune response may differ from healthy people's.

The starting material was whole blood, obtained in connection with sensitization to the hapten diphenylcyclopropenone (DPC). The origin of this receptor is a man in his late teens or twenties with alopecia areata. Some clones in this sample may be carry-over from other donors' samples. The chain links TRBV29-1 to TRBJ2-3; TRBD2 might be the D (6 bases). This CDR3 reads CSVEEIAETWDTQYF. In DNA form, the CDR3 reads TGCAGCGTTGAAGAGATAGCGGAAACATGGGATACGCAGTATTTT.